This T cell receptor beta chain derives from a study of blood T cell repertoires in COVID-19. Germline lookup yields CDR1 MRHNA and CDR2 SNTAGT. Trimming took off 3 bases at V and 0 bases at J, with 9 bases between the two ends. The CDR3 has 15 amino acids. Original analysis: It was from reference gene primer amplification that nucleated cell counts were estimated. Produced via immunoSEQ multiplex PCR; TCRdb's table is partial and in-frame only. Clone size and V and J calls were adopted from that table, with D and trimming inferred from the DNA. The sample yields about 320,000 clones, 85% seen once. The sample taken for sequencing was PBMCs or T cells enriched from blood (not recorded which). The TCR originated in a woman aged 30 to 39 who had been exposed to COVID-19. This sequence joins TRBV6-4 and TRBJ1-5; D is undetermined. The CDR3 sequence is CASSERGHSNQPQHF. DNA of the CDR3: TGTGCCAGCAGTGAACGGGGTCATAGCAATCAGCCCCAGCATTTT.